This is a list of T cell receptor beta chains from one sample in a study of cytomegalovirus exposure and HLA in healthy donors. Some clones are missing from TCRdb's copy, which holds only in-frame ones; the method was immunoSEQ multiplex PCR. The table lists around 110,000 clones, about four fifths of them singletons. The sequenced sample consisted of PBMCs. The receptors stem from a woman between 45 and 60 years old in good health and CMV-seropositive. Both conserved end residues are part of each CDR3. The order of the fields is V gene, J gene, CDR3 length, clone size, D gene, CDR3 protein, CDR3 DNA. The D gene is left open where the match is weak. Only part of the rows carry a size: once, few, many, or a class if the clone is expanded.

V gene: TRBV28
J gene: TRBJ2-6
CDR3 length: 18
clone size: NA
D gene: TRBD1
CDR3 protein: CASSSRSQGASGANVLTF
CDR3 DNA: TGTGCCAGCAGTTCCAGGTCGCAGGGGGCATCTGGGGCCAACGTCCTGACTTTC

V gene: TRBV5-1
J gene: TRBJ2-2
CDR3 length: 14
clone size: NA
D gene: NA
CDR3 protein: CASSLIPGPGELFF
CDR3 DNA: TGCGCCAGCAGCTTAATTCCAGGTCCGGGGGAGCTGTTTTTT

V gene: TRBV5-1
J gene: TRBJ2-1
CDR3 length: 16
clone size: NA
D gene: TRBD2
CDR3 protein: CASSLVLAGGHGEQFF
CDR3 DNA: TGCGCCAGCAGCTTGGTACTAGCGGGGGGGCACGGTGAGCAGTTCTTC

V gene: TRBV7-9
J gene: TRBJ2-1
CDR3 length: 14
clone size: few
D gene: TRBD1
CDR3 protein: CASSLGPGGNEQFF
CDR3 DNA: TGTGCCAGCAGCTTAGGTCCAGGGGGCAATGAGCAGTTCTTC

V gene: TRBV14
J gene: TRBJ1-6
CDR3 length: 17
clone size: NA
D gene: NA
CDR3 protein: CASSQDTGTVLNSPLHF
CDR3 DNA: TGTGCCAGCAGCCAGGATACAGGGACGGTTTTGAATTCACCCCTCCACTTT

V gene: TRBV7-9
J gene: TRBJ1-1
CDR3 length: 12
clone size: NA
D gene: NA
CDR3 protein: CASDTWNTEAFF
CDR3 DNA: TGTGCCAGCGACACTTGGAACACTGAAGCTTTCTTT

V gene: TRBV23-1
J gene: TRBJ1-4
CDR3 length: 15
clone size: NA
D gene: NA
CDR3 protein: CASISRQVPNEKLFF
CDR3 DNA: TGCGCCAGCATCAGCAGACAGGTGCCTAATGAAAAACTGTTTTTT

V gene: TRBV19
J gene: TRBJ1-1
CDR3 length: 13
clone size: NA
D gene: NA
CDR3 protein: CASTDGKNTEAFF
CDR3 DNA: TGTGCCAGTACAGACGGGAAGAACACTGAAGCTTTCTTT

V gene: TRBV28
J gene: TRBJ1-5
CDR3 length: 17
clone size: NA
D gene: NA
CDR3 protein: CASSFAGLTGSNQPQHF
CDR3 DNA: TGTGCCAGCAGTTTTGCGGGGCTTACTGGGAGCAATCAGCCCCAGCATTTT

V gene: TRBV28
J gene: TRBJ2-7
CDR3 length: 14
clone size: NA
D gene: TRBD2
CDR3 protein: CASGYRAGGPEQYF
CDR3 DNA: TGTGCCAGCGGCTATCGAGCGGGGGGGCCCGAGCAGTACTTC

V gene: TRBV6-6
J gene: TRBJ2-5
CDR3 length: 13
clone size: NA
D gene: NA
CDR3 protein: CASSWDFQETQYF
CDR3 DNA: TGTGCCAGCAGTTGGGACTTTCAAGAGACCCAGTACTTC

V gene: TRBV9
J gene: TRBJ2-1
CDR3 length: 15
clone size: NA
D gene: TRBD2
CDR3 protein: CASSVRGDRADEQFF
CDR3 DNA: TGTGCCAGCAGCGTTCGGGGGGACCGGGCCGATGAGCAGTTCTTC